A single sample is the source of the 30 T cell receptor beta chains below, sequenced in a study of T cell clonality in common variable immunodeficiency. The repertoire was sequenced with immunoSEQ multiplex PCR; TCRdb's copy has only in-frame clones and lacks some. The sample holds about 34,000 clones, and no clone turns up only once. The sample was peripheral blood mononuclear cells. The receptors come from a person aged 18 to 70 in good health.

This clone was seen at least ten times. From the germline J gene comes the end of the CDR3, since the read stops 3 residues before it. This chain uses TRBV23-1 with TRBJ2-6; D is perhaps TRBD2 (6 bases). TRBV23-1 is an ORF, with its function uncertain. The CDR3 is 21 amino acids. V was pared by 4 bases and J by 0 bases, with 25 bases between. The CDR3 protein is CASSPLGTLGLPLSGANVLTF. CDR3 DNA (partial): TGCGCCAGCAGTCCCCTCGGGACTCTGGGACTCCCACTCTCTGGGGCCAACGTC.

This clone has a count of ten or more. Read sequence stops 3 residues before the CDR3 end, and the germline J gene provides the missing end. The chain links TRBV4-1 to TRBJ2-2; 9 bases align to TRBD1. In germline, CDR1 is MGHRA, CDR2 YSYEKL. This CDR3 has 15 residues. The V gene end was trimmed by 6 bases and the J gene end by 4 bases; junction bases not matched to a gene: 6. CDR3 amino acids: CASRSTGGATGELFF. The sequenced part of the CDR3 DNA is TGCGCCAGCAGATCAACAGGGGGCGCCACCGGGGAG.

The sample holds many counts of this clone. The CDR3 end lies 3 residues beyond the end of the read and is filled in from the germline J gene. The gene calls are TRBV27 and TRBJ2-1; 9 bases are shared with TRBD1. The CDR3 has 15 amino acids. From germline, CDR1 is MNHEY and CDR2 SMNVEV (reference sequence). The V and J ends lost 4 bases and 8 bases, in that order; junction bases with no gene match: 9. The sequenced part of the CDR3 DNA is TGTGCCAGCAGTTCGTTAGGACAGGGGACGGATGAG. Its protein is CASSSLGQGTDE. The CDR3, in full, reads CASSSLGQGTDEQFF.

This clone was seen many times. The CDR3 extends 3 residues past the end of the read, so its final part is completed from the germline J gene. The V and J genes are TRBV30 and TRBJ2-1; a weak D match, TRBD2 (6 bases). Trimming took off 7 bases at V and 4 bases at J, with 14 bases between the two ends. Germline V gives CDR1 GTSNPN, CDR2 SVGIG (reference sequence). The CDR3 sequence is 13 residues long. The CDR3 protein is CAFGAGEYNEQFF. The DNA read from the CDR3 is TGTGCCTTCGGAGCGGGCGAGTACAATGAG. Variable domain in full (rest from reference TRBV30 and TRBJ2-1): SQTIHQWPATLVQPVGSPLSLECTVEGTSNPNLYWYRQAAGRGLQLLFYSVGIGQISSEVPQNLSASRPQDRQFILSSKKLLLSDSGFYLCAFGAGEYNEQFFGPGTRLTVL.

In its sample, this clone was seen many times. The read terminates 3 residues ahead of where the CDR3 ends, so the germline J gene completes it. V and J are TRBV30 and TRBJ2-1, with 14 bases lining up with TRBD2. From germline, CDR1 is GTSNPN and CDR2 SVGIG (reference sequence). The CDR3 runs 16 residues. V lost 5 bases, J lost 6 bases, and 9 bases stayed unmatched. The sequenced part of the CDR3 DNA is TGTGCCTGGGGACTAGCGGGGGGCCTACGGATCAATGAG. Translation: CAWGLAGGLRINE. The CDR3 in full is CAWGLAGGLRINEQFF.

This clone was counted at least ten times. The observed sequence ends 3 residues before the CDR3 terminus, with the missing tail filled in from the germline J gene. J is TRBJ2-1 and V is TRBV6-2 or TRBV6-3; TRBD2 aligns across 9 bases. CDR1 and CDR2 (germline): MNHEY, SVGEGT. There are 17 residues in the CDR3. V dropped 1 base and J dropped 0; count of bases not matched to a gene: 4. The CDR3 sequence is CASSYWRGGSSYNEQFF. CDR3 bases read: TGTGCCAGCAGTTACTGGCGGGGGGGGAGCTCCTACAATGAG.

This clone came up many times. The CDR3 extends 3 residues past the end of the read, so its final part is completed from the germline J gene. The rearrangement links TRBV9 to TRBJ2-6, with a weak D call TRBD1 (5 bases). Germline CDR1 is SGDLS and CDR2 is YYNGEE. This CDR3 has 17 residues. The V end lost 4 bases, the J end lost 0 bases, and 14 bases lay between the germline ends. CDR3 DNA (partial): TGTGCCAGCAGCCCAAGGACACACCCCTCTGGGGCCAACGTC. Its protein product is CASSPRTHPSGANV. The entire CDR3 protein reads CASSPRTHPSGANVLTF.

This clone was seen at least ten times. The read finishes 3 residues shy of the CDR3 end, and the germline J gene is used to complete it. This chain uses TRBV7-9 with TRBJ2-3; D not certain. The germline V gene has CDR1 SEHNR and CDR2 FQNEAQ (reference sequence). The CDR3 spans 13 residues. The V gene lost 5 bases and the J gene lost 1 base, with 7 bases spanning the gap. The CDR3 here is CASSPRRTDTQYF. The CDR3 bases that were read are TGTGCCAGCAGCCCCAGGCGCACAGATACG.

The table lists this clone with many counts. The CDR3 end is not reached by the read, which stops 3 residues before it; the germline J gene fills it in. This rearrangement joins TRBV29-1 to TRBJ1-1; D perhaps matches TRBD1 (5 bases). V lost 5 bases and J 0 bases, leaving 7 bases between the germline ends. Germline V gives CDR1 SQVTM, CDR2 ANQGSEA. The CDR3 sequence is 12 residues long. The covered CDR3 bases are TGCAGCGTTAAGACAGTGAACACTGAA. Residues: CSVKTVNTE. The full CDR3 sequence reads CSVKTVNTEAFF.

This clone has a count of ten or more. The CDR3 extends 3 residues past the end of the read, so its final part is completed from the germline J gene. V and J are TRBV20-1 and TRBJ2-3; possible D gene TRBD1, 5 bases. Germline V CDR1 and CDR2: DFQATT, SNEGSKA (reference sequence). This CDR3 is built from 12 residues. Trimming shortened V by 2 bases and J by 7 bases, and 10 bases separated the two germline ends. The covered CDR3 bases are TGCAGTGCTAGAAGGGGTGGCAATACG. Translating gives CSARRGGNT. From start to end, the CDR3 is CSARRGGNTQYF.

Ten or more counts support this clone. The read halts 3 residues ahead of the CDR3 end, with the missing end drawn from the germline J gene. The chain employs TRBV9 and TRBJ2-5; 8 bases map to TRBD2. There are 15 residues in the CDR3. The germline V gene encodes CDR1 SGDLS and CDR2 YYNGEE. V dropped 0 bases and J dropped 3; count of bases not matched to a gene: 4. CDR3 amino acids: CASSVGLAGKETQYF. The covered CDR3 bases are TGTGCCAGCAGCGTAGGGCTAGCGGGCAAAGAGACC.

This clone was seen repeatedly, ten times or more. The read terminates 3 residues ahead of where the CDR3 ends, so the germline J gene completes it. The rearrangement joins TRBV10-1 to TRBJ2-3; 8 bases align to TRBD2. Germline V gives CDR1 WNHNN, CDR2 SYGVQD (reference sequence). The CDR3 is 16 residues long. V shed 2 bases, J shed 1 base, and the junction held 5 bases outside the gene matches. CDR3 region: CASSEVRRGGTDTQYF. The DNA read from the CDR3 is TGCGCCAGCAGTGAGGTCCGGCGGGGGGGCACAGATACG.

This clone showed up many times. The read falls 3 residues short of the CDR3 end, and the missing part is taken from the germline J gene. The rearrangement joins TRBV10-2 to TRBJ1-2; tentatively, D is TRBD1 (6 bases). V dropped 5 bases and J dropped 2 bases, with 18 bases sitting between them. The CDR3 runs to 16 residues. In germline, CDR1 is WSHSY, CDR2 SAAADI. The covered CDR3 bases are TGCGCCAGCAGTCGCCGGCGGGACATCAAGAACTATGGC. Its translation: CASSRRRDIKNYG. The full CDR3 protein reads CASSRRRDIKNYGYTF.

In its sample, this clone was seen many times. The DNA ends 3 residues before the CDR3 does, and the rest of the CDR3 is filled in from the germline J gene. The rearrangement joins TRBV19 to TRBJ2-1; 9 bases line up with TRBD2. The V gene's germline CDR1 is LNHDA and CDR2 SQIVND (reference sequence). J lost 6 bases, V lost 4 bases, and 4 bases had no gene match. The CDR3 sequence is 14 residues long. The sequenced part of the CDR3 DNA is TGTGCCAGTAGTAGCGGGGGGGCCCCCAATGAG. Translating gives CASSSGGAPNE. The full CDR3 sequence reads CASSSGGAPNEQFF.

This clone was recorded at least ten times. The read halts 3 residues ahead of the CDR3 end, with the missing end drawn from the germline J gene. V and J are TRBV5-1 and TRBJ1-3, with 7 bases identical to TRBD1. The CDR3 contains 16 residues. The V segment lost 1 base and the J segment 0 bases; nucleotides outside the gene matches: 4. Germline lookup yields CDR1 SGHRS and CDR2 YFSETQ. The CDR3 here is CASSLSGGDSGNTIYF. The CDR3 bases that were read are TGCGCCAGCAGCTTGTCAGGGGGTGACTCTGGAAACACC. Complete variable domain (other parts from reference TRBV5-1 and TRBJ1-3): KAGVTQTPRYLIKTRGQQVTLSCSPISGHRSVSWYQQTPGQGLQFLFEYFSETQRNKGNFPGRFSGRQFSNSRSEMNVSTLELGDSALYLCASSLSGGDSGNTIYFGEGSWLTVV.

This clone was found many times. The read is 3 residues too short to cover the CDR3 end, so that end is filled in from the germline J gene. The chain is built from TRBV6-2 or TRBV6-3 and TRBJ2-5; 11 bases match TRBD2. This CDR3 comprises 14 residues. Per the germline V gene, CDR1 is MNHEY and CDR2 is SVGEGT. J was trimmed by 3 bases and V by 4 bases; bases with no gene match: 1. CDR3 in amino acids: CASSSLAGEETQYF. The part of the CDR3 DNA that was read is TGTGCCAGCAGTTCACTAGCGGGAGAAGAGACC.

Ten or more counts support this clone. The CDR3 is cut off 3 residues early in the read; its end comes from the germline J gene. V and J are TRBV2 and TRBJ2-1; 7 nucleotides agree with TRBD1. Trimming removed 11 bases from V and 2 bases from J; junction bases left unmatched: 12. The V gene's germline CDR1 is SNHLY and CDR2 FYNNEI. This CDR3 contains 15 residues. CDR3 loop: CAGNRGAGPYNEQFF. Partial CDR3 DNA: TGTGCCGGCAACAGGGGAGCTGGACCCTACAATGAG.

This clone was counted ten times or more. The read terminates 3 residues before the CDR3 end, so the remaining end is supplied by the germline J gene. This chain joins TRBV14 and TRBJ2-1; TRBD1 matches at 7 bases. CDR3 length: 14 amino acids. Germline V lookup: CDR1 SGHDN, CDR2 FVKESK. Trimming removed 1 base from V and 7 bases from J; junction bases left unmatched: 4. This chain's CDR3 is CASSQVDRDNEQFF. Partial CDR3 DNA: TGTGCCAGCAGCCAAGTCGACAGGGATAATGAG.

This clone was recorded at least ten times. The read stops 3 residues short of the end of the CDR3; the missing end is completed from the germline J gene. V is TRBV18 and J is TRBJ1-2, with D unclear. This CDR3 comprises 13 residues. CDR1 and CDR2 from the germline V gene are KGHSH and LQKENI. The CDR3 bases that were read are TGTGCCAGCTCACCAGCTCCCGGGGAGGGC. It specifies CASSPAPGEG. The full CDR3 protein reads CASSPAPGEGYTF.

This clone was seen at least ten times. With the read ending 3 residues before the CDR3 end, the germline J gene is used to fill in that end. V usage is TRBV16 and J usage is TRBJ1-2, with 7 bases aligning to TRBD1. Germline-derived CDR1 and CDR2 are KGHSY and FQNENV. With 4 bases clipped from V and 7 bases from J, the junction kept 9 bases outside the gene matches. The CDR3 consists of 14 residues. The CDR3 here is CASSPRTGGSGYTF. CDR3 bases read: TGTGCCAGCAGCCCCCGGACAGGTGGTAGTGGC.

Ten or more counts support this clone. The CDR3 end lies 3 residues beyond the end of the read and is filled in from the germline J gene. This sequence joins TRBV5-1 and TRBJ1-4; 10 bases are a match to TRBD1. Germline CDR1 is SGHRS and CDR2 is YFSETQ. Germline trimming cut 5 bases from V and 4 bases from J; bases unmatched to any gene: 5. There are 15 residues in the CDR3. The sequenced part of the CDR3 DNA is TGCGCCAGCAGGTGGACAGGGGGGATTAATGAAAAA. It specifies CASRWTGGINEK. The entire CDR3 is CASRWTGGINEKLFF.

This clone occurred many times. From the germline J gene comes the end of the CDR3, since the read stops 3 residues before it. The chain combines TRBV7-2 with TRBJ2-1; D is undetermined. V lost 5 bases, J lost 3 bases, and 11 bases lay in between. The germline CDR1 and CDR2 sequences are SGHTA and FQGNSA. There are 14 residues in the CDR3. CDR3 region: CASSPSTIYNEQFF. CDR3 DNA (partial): TGTGCCAGCAGCCCCTCTACGATCTACAATGAG.

This clone was found many times. The observed sequence ends 3 residues before the CDR3 terminus, with the missing tail filled in from the germline J gene. V usage is TRBV3-1 (or the pseudogene TRBV3-2) and J usage is TRBJ2-5, with a tentative D call TRBD2 (5 bases). V was trimmed by 1 base and J by 7 bases, leaving 13 bases between them. CDR1 and CDR2 (germline): LGHDT, YNNKEL (reference sequence). The CDR3 covers 14 residues. CDR3 sequence reads: CASSQVDHAGTQYF. The covered CDR3 bases are TGTGCCAGCAGCCAAGTCGACCACGCGGGGACC.

This clone was detected many times. The CDR3 goes on 3 residues after the read ends, and that part is filled in from the germline J gene. This rearrangement joins TRBV30 to TRBJ1-6, with D uncertain. This CDR3 is 14 amino acids long. The germline gives CDR1 GTSNPN, CDR2 SVGIG (reference sequence). V lost 5 bases and J 7 bases, leaving 15 bases between the germline ends. The CDR3 region is CAWLNAGRNSPLHF. The sequenced part of the CDR3 DNA is TGTGCCTGGCTGAACGCGGGCAGAAATTCACCC. The whole variable domain, remainder taken from reference TRBV30 and TRBJ1-6, is SQTIHQWPATLVQPVGSPLSLECTVEGTSNPNLYWYRQAAGRGLQLLFYSVGIGQISSEVPQNLSASRPQDRQFILSSKKLLLSDSGFYLCAWLNAGRNSPLHFGNGTRLTVT.

Only a few counts were recorded for this clone. The DNA ends 3 residues before the CDR3 does, and the rest of the CDR3 is filled in from the germline J gene. This sequence joins TRBV6-2 or TRBV6-3 and TRBJ2-1, with 7 bases identical to TRBD1. There are 16 residues in the CDR3. Unmatched junction bases numbered 9, after V lost 5 bases and J lost 2 bases. Per germline, CDR1 MNHEY and CDR2 SVGEGT. CDR3 DNA (partial): TGTGCCAGCAGTCAAATGACAGGGTGGGCCTACAATGAG. This translates into CASSQMTGWAYNE. The complete CDR3 protein is CASSQMTGWAYNEQFF.

This clone was recorded at least ten times. Sequencing ends 3 residues short of the CDR3 end; the germline J gene provides the rest. The chain is built from TRBV18 and TRBJ1-3, with a possible D match to TRBD1 (5 bases). Germline CDR1 reads KGHSH; CDR2 reads LQKENI. V shed 0 bases and J shed 0 bases, with 12 bases lying between them. The CDR3 runs 17 residues. CDR3 DNA (partial): TGTGCCAGCTCACCACCGTCCGGGGGAGGCTCTGGAAACACC. Translating gives CASSPPSGGGSGNT. The entire CDR3 is CASSPPSGGGSGNTIYF.

This clone was picked up many times. The read terminates 3 residues ahead of where the CDR3 ends, so the germline J gene completes it. The J gene is TRBJ1-5, the V gene TRBV2; D may be TRBD1 (5 bases). Germline assignment: CDR1 SNHLY and CDR2 FYNNEI. Deletions cut 1 base from V and 7 bases from J, with 14 bases between. The CDR3 has 15 residues. CDR3 sequence: CASSEGQGLVQPQHF. CDR3 DNA (partial): TGTGCCAGCAGTGAAGGCCAGGGCTTGGTACAGCCC. Looking up the rest from reference TRBV2 and TRBJ1-5 gives the full variable domain: EPEVTQTPSHQVTQMGQEVILRCVPISNHLYFYWYRQILGQKVEFLVSFYNNEISEKSEIFDDQFSVERPDGSNFTLKIRSTKLEDSAMYFCASSEGQGLVQPQHFGDGTRLSIL.

This clone was seen at least ten times. Here the CDR3 reads CASSPNDRAGANVLTF. The part of the CDR3 DNA that was read is TGTGCCAGCTCACCCAACGACAGGGCTGGGGCCAACGTC. The rearrangement links TRBV18 to TRBJ2-6, with 7 bases lining up with TRBD1. The CDR3 end falls 3 residues outside the read, so it is completed with the germline J gene. V gave up 3 bases and J gave up 2 bases; unmatched junction bases: 4. The CDR3 length is 16 residues. Per germline, CDR1 KGHSH and CDR2 LQKENI.

This clone was seen many times. CDR3 protein: CATLDRGVAEAFF. CDR3 DNA, as far as it was read: TGTGCCACTCTGGACAGAGGGGTCGCTGAA. The V call is TRBV28, the J call TRBJ1-1, with D possibly being TRBD1 (6 bases). The CDR3 is cut off 3 residues early in the read; its end comes from the germline J gene. V was pared by 10 bases and J by 6 bases, with 18 bases between. CDR1 is MDHEN, CDR2 SYDVKM, per germline. The CDR3 covers 13 residues.

By sample fraction, this clone is medium-sized (0.01 to 0.1%). The read ends 3 residues early relative to the CDR3; the germline J gene fills the gap. The chain joins TRBV5-3 to TRBJ1-4, with D unresolved. TRBV5-3 is an ORF, with its function uncertain. Deletions cut 4 bases from V and 7 bases from J, with 5 bases between. CDR3 size: 11 residues. CDR3 DNA (partial): TGTGCCAGAAGCCGCAGTGAAAAA. It codes for CARSRSEK. The CDR3 in full is CARSRSEKLFF.